This paragraph reports one T cell receptor beta chain. Authors' analysis steps: Estimation of nucleated cell counts relied on the amplification of reference gene primers. Sequencing used immunoSEQ multiplex PCR; TCRdb keeps in-frame clones, though not all of them. D and trimming were read from the DNA, whereas the V and J calls and clone size are those reported in that table. There are about 170,000 clones in the sample; around nine tenths occur only once, and under 3% lies in the top ten. This entry is derived from a study of blood T cell repertoires in COVID-19. The overall study: Donors in the United States, Italy and Spain gave samples during acute or convalescent COVID-19. The cDNA or gDNA used as material had been derived from T cells, B-cell-depleted T cells, or PBMCs.

After removal of 5 bases from V and 3 bases from J, the junction contained 3 bases not matched to a gene. The germline gives CDR1 MNHEY, CDR2 SVGAGI. This CDR3 region has 13 residues. Enrolment of Seattle patients took place during active infection, and they were followed longitudinally. The V call is TRBV6-5, the J call TRBJ2-5; 7 bases match TRBD1. The TCR originated in a woman older than 75 with COVID-19, enrolled during active disease. Source material: peripheral blood. The CDR3 loop reads CASSNDREETQYF. The DNA for the CDR3 is TGTGCCAGCAGTAACGACAGGGAAGAGACCCAGTACTTC.